These 14 T cell receptor beta chains originate from one sample sequenced in a study of T-cell reconstitution after alpha-beta-depleted transplantation in children. Unique molecular identifiers were incorporated into the prepared TCRbeta library. TCRdb analysed the PCR reads with MiXCR anew, one entry per CDR3 protein. The sample lists 600,000 to 700,000 distinct CDR3 sequences, roughly 17% occurring once. Sequencing was performed on PBMCs from the stem cell graft donor, taken from the stem cell graft. These receptors came from a human donor who donated a stem cell graft to a child with acute myeloid leukemia.

V and J are TRBV6-2 or TRBV6-3 and TRBJ1-6; D is undetermined. V was pared by 4 bases and J by 5 bases, with 9 bases between. Germline assignment: CDR1 MNHEY and CDR2 SVGEGT. The CDR3 sequence is 14 residues long. The CDR3 here is CASSFSRDNSPLHF. CDR3 nucleotide sequence: TGTGCCAGCAGTTTTTCGCGGGATAATTCACCCCTCCACTTT.

The chain employs TRBV20-1 and TRBJ2-7, with TRBD2 identical over 10 bases. The germline CDR1 and CDR2 sequences are DFQATT and SNEGSKA (reference sequence). CDR3 length: 14 amino acids. After removal of 4 bases from V and 6 bases from J, the junction contained 9 bases not matched to a gene. This CDR3 is CSATLLAGNREQYF. The CDR3 DNA is TGCAGTGCTACCCTACTAGCGGGGAATCGCGAGCAGTACTTC.

The CDR3: CASSLPQGAGANVLTF. In DNA, the CDR3 is TGCGCCAGCAGCTTACCCCAGGGGGCTGGGGCCAACGTCCTGACTTTC. The chain uses TRBV5-1 and TRBJ2-6, with 7 bases lining up with TRBD1. V shed 2 bases and J 2 bases; nucleotides not matched to a gene: 4. The CDR3 is 16 residues long. Germline lookup yields CDR1 SGHRS and CDR2 YFSETQ.

This clonotype appeared a few times. The chain couples TRBV9 to TRBJ2-1; 10 bases fit TRBD1. This CDR3 comprises 14 residues. The V and J ends lost 3 bases and 6 bases, in that order; junction bases with no gene match: 3. CDR1 and CDR2 (germline): SGDLS, YYNGEE. CDR3 loop: CASSGRTGGNEQFF. CDR3 bases: TGTGCCAGCAGCGGACGGACAGGGGGCAATGAGCAGTTCTTC.

This clonotype was detected many times. The chain recombines TRBV12-3 or TRBV12-4 with TRBJ1-4; no clear D gene. This CDR3 comprises 14 residues. The V gene lost 4 bases and the J gene lost 4 bases, with 10 bases spanning the gap. CDR3 nucleotides: TGTGCCAGCAGTTCGGGAAAGGGTAATGAAAAACTGTTTTTT. Protein: CASSSGKGNEKLFF.

This clonotype was counted a few times. V and J are TRBV7-9 and TRBJ1-2; D unclear. The CDR3 spans 13 residues. Germline lookup yields CDR1 SEHNR and CDR2 FQNEAQ (reference sequence). Between the trimmed V and J ends, which lost 1 base and 4 bases, there was a span of 7 bases. Here the CDR3 reads CASSLDFGYGYTF. CDR3 nucleotides: TGTGCCAGCAGCTTAGACTTCGGCTATGGCTACACCTTC. Combining the CDR3 with reference TRBV7-9 and TRBJ1-2 gives the whole variable domain DTGVSQNPRHKITKRGQNVTFRCDPISEHNRLYWYRQTLGQGPEFLTYFQNEAQLEKSRLLSDRFSAERPKGSFSTLEIQRTEQGDSAMYLCASSLDFGYGYTFGSGTRLTVV.

The rearrangement joins TRBV7-9 to TRBJ2-6; D is possibly TRBD2 (6 bases). Germline values: CDR1 SEHNR, CDR2 FQNEAQ (reference sequence). The V gene lost 11 bases and the J gene lost 4 bases, with 15 bases spanning the gap. This CDR3 region has 14 residues. CDR3 in amino acids: CAGFGGPGANVLTF. CDR3 in DNA: TGTGCCGGTTTCGGGGGTCCCGGGGCCAACGTCCTGACTTTC.

This clonotype has a count of ten or more. V and J are TRBV20-1 and TRBJ2-7, with D perhaps TRBD2 (5 bases). Trimming left V 4 bases short and J 0 bases short, with 16 bases between. Germline CDR1 DFQATT, CDR2 SNEGSKA (reference sequence). The CDR3 runs 15 residues. The CDR3 spells CSATIPGVSSYEQYF. In DNA form, the CDR3 reads TGCAGTGCTACCATACCCGGGGTTAGCTCCTACGAGCAGTACTTC.

This clonotype was counted between two and nine times. The chain links TRBV7-9 to TRBJ2-7; no clear D. Trimming pared 5 bases from V and 2 bases from J, leaving 13 bases between. Germline CDR1 and CDR2: SEHNR and FQNEAQ (reference sequence). The CDR3 totals 14 residues. CDR3 bases: TGTGCCAGCAGCGCCCCCGATCAGACCTACGAGCAGTACTTC. It encodes CASSAPDQTYEQYF.

A remark on this clonotype: A much larger clone differs from this one at a single base, so this may be a read error. Written as DNA, the CDR3 is TGTGCCACCAGCCCTGGGACAGGAGGTAACACTGAAGCTTTCTTT. This encodes CATSPGTGGNTEAFF. The chain links TRBV5-6 to TRBJ1-1, with 8 bases lining up with TRBD1. Germline CDR1 and CDR2: SGHDT and YYEEEE. This CDR3 has 15 residues. Full variable domain (outside the CDR3, taken from reference TRBV5-6 and TRBJ1-1): DAGVTQSPTHLIKTRGQQVTLRCSPKSGHDTVSWYQQALGQGPQFIFQYYEEEERQRGNFPDRFSGHQFPNYSSELNVNALLLGDSALYLCATSPGTGGNTEAFFGQGTRLTVV.

This clonotype was counted only a few times. This chain joins TRBV5-1 and TRBJ1-1, with D perhaps matching TRBD1 (5 bases). This CDR3 region has 11 residues. The V gene's germline CDR1 is SGHRS and CDR2 YFSETQ. The ends were cut back, 7 bases at V and 8 bases at J, with 12 bases in the middle. The CDR3 region has the DNA TGCGCCAGCTGGGACCGGGGGGAAGCTTTCTTT. This codes for CASWDRGEAFF.

This clonotype showed up many times. The chain has TRBV12-3 or TRBV12-4 and TRBJ1-4, with D tentatively TRBD1 (5 bases). V dropped 5 bases and J dropped 7 bases, with 14 bases sitting between them. The CDR3 totals 14 residues. The CDR3 region is CASSLGHGSEKLFF. Here the CDR3 DNA reads TGTGCCAGCAGTCTTGGACATGGGTCTGAAAAACTGTTTTTT.

Only a few counts were recorded for this clonotype. The chain joins TRBV7-7 to TRBJ1-5; D is perhaps TRBD1 (6 bases). CDR1 SSHAT and CDR2 FNYEAQ come from the germline V gene (reference sequence). CDR3 length equals 16 residues. The V gene lost 2 bases and the J gene lost 0 bases, with 11 bases spanning the gap. DNA for the CDR3: TGTGCCAGCAGCTTAACCACAGGGTTTAGCAATCAGCCCCAGCATTTT. As protein: CASSLTTGFSNQPQHF.

The sample holds a few counts of this clonotype. CDR3 protein: CAWSVSGSTIYF. The CDR3 nucleotides are TGTGCCTGGAGTGTAAGTGGCAGCACCATATATTTT. The rearrangement joins TRBV30 to TRBJ1-3; D unresolved. V lost 0 bases and J 9 bases, leaving 9 bases between the germline ends. In germline, CDR1 is GTSNPN, CDR2 SVGIG (reference sequence). This CDR3 has 12 residues.